These 10 T cell receptor beta chains were sequenced from one sample in a study of blood T cells in healthy people across ages. The authors ran a second PCR of 7 to 11 cycles using a sample-barcoded 5' primer and a J-beta primer mix. TCRdb redid the calling of the 5' RACE reads with MiXCR, one entry per CDR3 protein. The sample lists 380,000 or so distinct CDR3 sequences, about 52% occurring once. Material for sequencing was blood. Receptors were obtained from a man in his 60s in good health.

The J gene is TRBJ2-7, the V gene TRBV27; no clear D. The V gene lost 6 bases and the J gene lost 0 bases, with 9 bases spanning the gap. Germline V gene sequence: CDR1 MNHEY, CDR2 SMNVEV (reference sequence). CDR3 size: 13 residues. CDR3 sequence reads: CASSKSYSYEQYF. The DNA for the CDR3 is TGTGCCAGCAGCAAATCCTACTCCTACGAGCAGTACTTC.

This clonotype has only a few counts. The chain has TRBV28 and TRBJ1-2; D call uncertain. This CDR3 region has 16 residues. V was shortened by 3 bases and J by 8 bases, with 22 bases between the two germline ends. Looked up from germline, CDR1 is MDHEN and CDR2 is SYDVKM. Written as DNA, the CDR3 is TGTGCCAGCAGTTTGGCCTCAGCGGTAAAATCTGGAGGCTACACCTTC. It encodes CASSLASAVKSGGYTF.

This clonotype was counted ten times or more. J is TRBJ2-3 and V is TRBV7-2; D is unclear. The CDR3 contains 12 residues. The germline V gene has CDR1 SGHTA and CDR2 FQGNSA. Trimming removed 6 bases from V and 6 bases from J, with 10 bases in between. The CDR3 here is CASSKFEDTQYF. The DNA of the CDR3 is TGTGCCAGCAGTAAATTCGAGGATACGCAGTATTTT.

The chain links TRBV2 to TRBJ2-4, with D perhaps TRBD1 or TRBD2 (5 bases each). CDR1 is SNHLY, CDR2 FYNNEI, per germline. V lost 8 bases and J 13 bases, leaving 24 bases between the germline ends. This CDR3 has 14 amino acids. CDR3 DNA: TGTGCCAGCTCTTCCCCGCAGGGAGCTCCCAAGCAGTACTTC. Translation: CASSSPQGAPKQYF.

The V and J genes are TRBV6-2 or TRBV6-3 and TRBJ2-1; TRBD1 matches 8 bases. This CDR3 region has 13 residues. CDR1 MNHEY and CDR2 SVGEGT come from the germline V gene. V lost 1 base and J lost 12; bases outside the gene matches: 5. DNA for the CDR3: TGTGCCAGCAGTTACTACGCCGGGACAGGGCAGTTCTTC. This encodes CASSYYAGTGQFF.

The count of this clonotype is one. This chain connects TRBV5-1 to TRBJ2-4; TRBD2 agrees at 7 bases. The CDR3 runs to 13 residues. V lost 0 bases, J lost 10 bases, and 4 bases stayed unmatched. Per the germline V gene, CDR1 is SGHRS and CDR2 is YFSETQ. The CDR3, as DNA: TGCGCCAGCAGCTTGGATCAGGGACTAATTCAGTACTTC. This gives the protein CASSLDQGLIQYF.

This chain uses TRBV3-1 with TRBJ2-4, with a weak D call TRBD2 (5 bases). TRBJ2-7 explains the end of the DNA better; the J call may be wrong. From germline, CDR1 is LGHDT and CDR2 YNNKEL (reference sequence). The CDR3 length is 14 residues. As DNA, the CDR3 is TGTGCCAGCAGCCGGAGGAATGCGGCGGTCGAGCAGTACTTC. This translates into CASSRRNAAVEQYF.

The chain has TRBV29-1 and TRBJ2-2; TRBD2 matches 11 bases. Losses at the gene ends were 7 bases for V and 8 bases for J; bases not matched to a gene: 6. The CDR3 covers 13 residues. Germline CDR1 SQVTM, CDR2 ANQGSEA. The DNA for the CDR3 is TGCAGCGGGACGACTAGCGGGAAAGGGGAGCTGTTTTTT. Its protein product is CSGTTSGKGELFF.

This sequence joins TRBV7-9 and TRBJ1-1; TRBD1 is a possible D gene (5 bases). CDR1 SEHNR and CDR2 FQNEAQ come from the germline V gene (reference sequence). The CDR3 is 14 residues long. Trimming stripped 3 bases from V and 6 bases from J, with 14 bases between. CDR3 sequence (DNA): TGTGCCAGCAGCTTTGGGGGTTCCGGCGCTGAAGCTTTCTTT. Amino acid sequence: CASSFGGSGAEAFF.

The sample holds a few counts of this clonotype. The rearrangement links TRBV24-1 to TRBJ2-1; D is ambiguous. V gave up 4 bases and J gave up 2 bases, with 11 bases separating them. Germline V CDR1 and CDR2: KGHDR, SFDVKD. CDR3 length equals 15 residues. The CDR3 nucleotides are TGTGCCACCAGTGACCCGACACATCCCTACAATGAGCAGTTCTTC. This gives the protein CATSDPTHPYNEQFF.